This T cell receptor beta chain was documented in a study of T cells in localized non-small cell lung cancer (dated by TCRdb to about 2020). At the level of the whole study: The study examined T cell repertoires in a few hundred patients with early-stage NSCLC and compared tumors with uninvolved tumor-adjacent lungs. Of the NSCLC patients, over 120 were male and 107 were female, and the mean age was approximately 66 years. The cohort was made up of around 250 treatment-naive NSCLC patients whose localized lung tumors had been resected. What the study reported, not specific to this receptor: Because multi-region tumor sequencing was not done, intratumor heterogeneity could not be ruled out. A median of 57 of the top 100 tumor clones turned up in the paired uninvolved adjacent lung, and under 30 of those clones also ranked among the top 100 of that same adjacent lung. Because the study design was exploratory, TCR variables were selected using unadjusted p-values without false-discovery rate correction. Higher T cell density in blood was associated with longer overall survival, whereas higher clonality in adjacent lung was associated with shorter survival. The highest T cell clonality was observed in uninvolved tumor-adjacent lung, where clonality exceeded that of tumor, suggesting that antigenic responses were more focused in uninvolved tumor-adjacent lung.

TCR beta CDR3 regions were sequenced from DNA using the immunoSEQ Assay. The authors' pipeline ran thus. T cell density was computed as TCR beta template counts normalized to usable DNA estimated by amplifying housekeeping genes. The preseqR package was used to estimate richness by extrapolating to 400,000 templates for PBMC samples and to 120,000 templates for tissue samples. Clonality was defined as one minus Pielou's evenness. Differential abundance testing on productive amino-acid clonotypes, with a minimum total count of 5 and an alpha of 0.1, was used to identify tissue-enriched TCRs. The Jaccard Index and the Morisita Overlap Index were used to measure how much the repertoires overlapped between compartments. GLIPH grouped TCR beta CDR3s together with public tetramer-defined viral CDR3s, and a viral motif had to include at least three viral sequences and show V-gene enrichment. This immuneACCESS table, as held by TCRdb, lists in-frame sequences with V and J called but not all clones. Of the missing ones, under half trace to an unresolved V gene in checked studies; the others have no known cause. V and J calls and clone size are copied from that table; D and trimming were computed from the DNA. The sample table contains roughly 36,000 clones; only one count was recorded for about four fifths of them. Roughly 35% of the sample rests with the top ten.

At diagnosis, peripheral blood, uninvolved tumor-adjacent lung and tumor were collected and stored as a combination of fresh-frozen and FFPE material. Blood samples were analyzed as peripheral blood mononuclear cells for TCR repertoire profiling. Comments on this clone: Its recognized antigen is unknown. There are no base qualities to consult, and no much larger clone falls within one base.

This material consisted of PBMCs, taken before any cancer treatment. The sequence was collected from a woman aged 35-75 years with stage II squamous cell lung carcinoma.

Read as DNA, the sequence is TGTGCCAGCTCACAAAATCCGGGACAGGGAAACCAAGAGACCCAGTACTTC. Its protein reads: CASSQNPGQGNQETQYF. This sequence uses TRBV18 and TRBJ2-5; 9 of the junction bases match TRBD1. V loses 4 bases at its end and J loses 0 bases; junction bases beyond the gene matches: 9. CDR1 KGHSH and CDR2 LQKENI were looked up in the germline V gene. Spanning cysteine to phenylalanine, the CDR3 consists of 17 amino acids. The entry retains the CDR3 DNA only, 51 bases that are in frame from base 1.